The clone carrying this T cell receptor (beta chain) was observed at least ten times. The antigen is undetermined. 2 million unsorted PBMCs were stored in RNAlater at -80 °C before RNA extraction. This sample was included in a study of neurological immune-mediated disorders. Study background: Secondary progressive disease was present in 3, and relapsing-remitting disease in roughly 30, of the approximately 35 multiple sclerosis patients. Overall study findings and caveats: Sharing of CDR3 amino acid sequences among expanded clones across subjects was absent, suggesting private repertoires in all groups. On phylogenetic grouping, the repertoires of 18 of 34 multiple sclerosis patients fell within one related-CDR3 cluster, constituting a possible signature.

Via MiXCR, TCRdb re-called the 5' RACE reads, giving one row per CDR3 protein. The sample carries around 130,000 distinct CDR3 sequences, more than 2.5% recorded once. Per germline, CDR1 LGHDT and CDR2 YNNKEL (reference sequence). Trimming pared 2 bases from V and 4 bases from J, leaving 11 bases between. This CDR3 region has 14 residues. The V call is TRBV3-1, the J call TRBJ1-1; unclear D gene. The TCR comes from a woman aged 30 to 39 with multiple sclerosis. Sequenced sample: PBMCs. The chain's CDR3 is CASSQKGFGTEAFF. The CDR3 DNA reads TGTGCCAGCAGCCAAAAGGGATTCGGCACTGAAGCTTTCTTT.